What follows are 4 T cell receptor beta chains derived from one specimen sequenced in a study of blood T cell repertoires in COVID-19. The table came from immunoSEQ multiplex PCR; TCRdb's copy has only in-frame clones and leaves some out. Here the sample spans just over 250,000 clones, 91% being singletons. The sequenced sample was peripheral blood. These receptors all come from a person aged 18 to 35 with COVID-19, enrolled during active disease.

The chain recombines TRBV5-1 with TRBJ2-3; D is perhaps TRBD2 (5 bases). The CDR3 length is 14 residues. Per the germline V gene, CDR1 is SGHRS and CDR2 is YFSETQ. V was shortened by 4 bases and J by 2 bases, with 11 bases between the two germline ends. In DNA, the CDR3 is TGCGCCAGCAGCCCTGGAGGACCCACAGATACGCAGTATTTT. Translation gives CASSPGGPTDTQYF.

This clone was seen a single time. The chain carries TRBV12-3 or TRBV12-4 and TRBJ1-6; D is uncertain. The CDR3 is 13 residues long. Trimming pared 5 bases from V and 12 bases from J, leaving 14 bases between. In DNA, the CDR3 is TGTGCCAGCAGTCCGAGGCCTTCTCAACCCCTCCACTTT. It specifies CASSPRPSQPLHF.

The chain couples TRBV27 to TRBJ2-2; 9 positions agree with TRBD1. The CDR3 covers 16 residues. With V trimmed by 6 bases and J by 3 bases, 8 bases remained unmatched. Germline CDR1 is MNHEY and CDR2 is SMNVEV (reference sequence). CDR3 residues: CASSTNRGRDTGELFF. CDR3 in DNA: TGTGCCAGCAGCACGAACAGGGGGCGGGACACCGGGGAGCTGTTTTTT.

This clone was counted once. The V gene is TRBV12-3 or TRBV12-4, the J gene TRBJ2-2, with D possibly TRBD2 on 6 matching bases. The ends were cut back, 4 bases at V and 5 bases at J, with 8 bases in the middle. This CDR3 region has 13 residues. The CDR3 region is CASSSGTTGELFF. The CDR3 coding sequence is TGTGCCAGCAGTTCGGGGACTACCGGGGAGCTGTTTTTT.